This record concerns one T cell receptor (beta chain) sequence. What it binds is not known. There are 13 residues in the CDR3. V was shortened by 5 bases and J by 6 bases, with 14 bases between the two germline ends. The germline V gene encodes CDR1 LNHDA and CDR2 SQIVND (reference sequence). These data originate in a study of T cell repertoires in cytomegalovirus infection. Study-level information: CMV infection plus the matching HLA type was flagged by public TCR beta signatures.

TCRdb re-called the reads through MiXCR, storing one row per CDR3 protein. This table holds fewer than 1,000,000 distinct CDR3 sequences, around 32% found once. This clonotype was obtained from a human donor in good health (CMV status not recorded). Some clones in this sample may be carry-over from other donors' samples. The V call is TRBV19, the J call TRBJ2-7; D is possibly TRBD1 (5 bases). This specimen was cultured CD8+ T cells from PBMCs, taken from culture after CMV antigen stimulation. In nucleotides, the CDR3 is TGTGCCAGTAGTTGGGGCGTCTTGGGCGAGCAGTACGTC. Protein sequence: CASSWGVLGEQYV.